The rows below give T cell receptor beta chains drawn from one sample of a study of T cells in Graves' hyperthyroidism and ophthalmopathy. TCRdb recomputed calls from the multiplex PCR reads with MiXCR, one row per CDR3 protein. The data show some 300,000 distinct CDR3 sequences, roughly 19% seen once. Sequencing input: blood. These receptors all stem from a man in his fifties with Graves' ophthalmopathy. CDR3s include the opening cysteine and the closing phenylalanine or tryptophan. A D gene is named only where the DNA matches it firmly. Size values are once, few and many counts, or a class for expanded clones, and some rows have none.

clone_size: few; d_call: TRBD2; j_call: TRBJ2-1; v_call: TRBV7-9; cdr3_nt: TGTGCCAGCAGCCCCCGGGGAGCGGGAGACGGGAATGAGCAGTTCTTC; cdr3_aa: CASSPRGAGDGNEQFF
clone_size: .; d_call: .; j_call: TRBJ2-7; v_call: TRBV28; cdr3_nt: TGTGCCAGCAGTATTGCAGGTTTCTCCTACGAGCAGTACTTC; cdr3_aa: CASSIAGFSYEQYF
clone_size: once; d_call: .; j_call: TRBJ2-2; v_call: TRBV4-2; cdr3_nt: TGTGCCAGCAGCCAAGGGGGGGGCGTCACCGGGGAGCTGTTTTTT; cdr3_aa: CASSQGGGVTGELFF
clone_size: .; d_call: .; j_call: TRBJ2-3; v_call: TRBV15; cdr3_nt: TGTGCCACCAGCGGGTTTGCTTCTCCCACAGATACGCAGTATTTT; cdr3_aa: CATSGFASPTDTQYF
clone_size: many; d_call: .; j_call: TRBJ1-1; v_call: TRBV7-6; cdr3_nt: TGTGCCAGCAGCTCTCTAGGTGGGGGTGAAGCTTTCTTT; cdr3_aa: CASSSLGGGEAFF
clone_size: few; d_call: TRBD2; j_call: TRBJ2-1; v_call: TRBV28; cdr3_nt: TGTGCCAGCAGTTTGGGGAGGGCCGTTCTTAATGAGCAGTTCTTC; cdr3_aa: CASSLGRAVLNEQFF
clone_size: few; d_call: TRBD1; j_call: TRBJ1-1; v_call: TRBV10-3; cdr3_nt: TGTGCCATCAGTGAGAGGGACAGGGGAGGACACACTGAAGCTTTCTTT; cdr3_aa: CAISERDRGGHTEAFF
clone_size: few; d_call: TRBD1; j_call: TRBJ1-2; v_call: TRBV30; cdr3_nt: TGTGCCTGGAGTCCCCTGGGACAGGATCCAACTAACTATGGCTACACCTTC; cdr3_aa: CAWSPLGQDPTNYGYTF
clone_size: .; d_call: TRBD2; j_call: TRBJ2-5; v_call: TRBV20-1; cdr3_nt: TGCAGTGTTGGTAGCGGGAGTAACCAAGAGACCCAGTACTTC; cdr3_aa: CSVGSGSNQETQYF
clone_size: .; d_call: TRBD2; j_call: TRBJ2-1; v_call: TRBV20-1; cdr3_nt: TGCAGTGCACCGCCGGGACTAGCGGGTAGCAATGAGCAGTTCTTC; cdr3_aa: CSAPPGLAGSNEQFF
clone_size: .; d_call: TRBD2; j_call: TRBJ2-1; v_call: TRBV20-1; cdr3_nt: TGCAGTGCTCAAGTAGTGGAGCGGGGCTACAATGAGCAGTTCTTC; cdr3_aa: CSAQVVERGYNEQFF
clone_size: .; d_call: .; j_call: TRBJ2-1; v_call: TRBV9; cdr3_nt: TGTGCCAGCAGCGTAGAGGGGATGTCTAATGAGCAGTTCTTC; cdr3_aa: CASSVEGMSNEQFF
clone_size: .; d_call: .; j_call: TRBJ2-1; v_call: TRBV5-6; cdr3_nt: TGTGCCAGCAGCTCTAGCCATGAGCAGTTCTTC; cdr3_aa: CASSSSHEQFF
clone_size: .; d_call: TRBD2; j_call: TRBJ2-3; v_call: TRBV15; cdr3_nt: TGTGCCACCAGCCCTCGGGAGGGCCTTGATACGCAGTATTTT; cdr3_aa: CATSPREGLDTQYF
clone_size: few; d_call: .; j_call: TRBJ2-3; v_call: TRBV7-3; cdr3_nt: TGTGCCAGCAGCTTACCGTTGGATACGCAGTATTTT; cdr3_aa: CASSLPLDTQYF
clone_size: few; d_call: .; j_call: TRBJ1-6; v_call: TRBV2; cdr3_nt: TGTGCCAGCCAACAGTTCACCCTCCACTTT; cdr3_aa: CASQQFTLHF
clone_size: many; d_call: .; j_call: TRBJ1-1; v_call: TRBV2; cdr3_nt: TGTGCCAGCAGTGAATGGGGTACCGCTGAAGCTTTCTTT; cdr3_aa: CASSEWGTAEAFF
clone_size: many; d_call: .; j_call: TRBJ2-1; v_call: TRBV11-3; cdr3_nt: TGTGCCAGCAGCGAATCTCTATTATACAATGAGCAGTTCTTC; cdr3_aa: CASSESLLYNEQFF
clone_size: .; d_call: .; j_call: TRBJ2-1; v_call: TRBV7-2; cdr3_nt: TGTGCCAGCAGCTTTAAAGGGGGGATTGGTGGGCAGTTCTTC; cdr3_aa: CASSFKGGIGGQFF
clone_size: few; d_call: .; j_call: TRBJ2-7; v_call: TRBV4-1; cdr3_nt: TGCGCCAGCAGCCAAGGACAGGAGAGGTACGAGCAGTACTTC; cdr3_aa: CASSQGQERYEQYF
clone_size: few; d_call: TRBD1; j_call: TRBJ1-5; v_call: TRBV20-1; cdr3_nt: TGCAGTGCTAGAGACCAAACAGGGGGGTGGATACAGCCCCAGCATTTT; cdr3_aa: CSARDQTGGWIQPQHF
clone_size: .; d_call: .; j_call: TRBJ2-1; v_call: TRBV7-9; cdr3_nt: TGTGCCAGCAGCAAAAACGCCGGGGCACCCGGGAATGAGCAGTTCTTC; cdr3_aa: CASSKNAGAPGNEQFF
clone_size: few; d_call: .; j_call: TRBJ2-1; v_call: TRBV5-6; cdr3_nt: TGTGCCAGCAGCTTTACGCGGGTGAACAATGAGCAGTTCTTC; cdr3_aa: CASSFTRVNNEQFF
clone_size: many; d_call: TRBD1; j_call: TRBJ2-5; v_call: TRBV18; cdr3_nt: TGTGCCAGCTCGACCACTGGACAGGAAGGGACCCAGTACTTC; cdr3_aa: CASSTTGQEGTQYF
clone_size: many; d_call: .; j_call: TRBJ1-1; v_call: TRBV12-3/TRBV12-4; cdr3_nt: TGTGCCAGCAGTTTAGTAGGCTCGAACACTGAAGCTTTCTTT; cdr3_aa: CASSLVGSNTEAFF
clone_size: .; d_call: TRBD2; j_call: TRBJ2-7; v_call: TRBV27; cdr3_nt: TGTGCCAGCAGACGGACTAGCGTTCCCTACGAGCAGTACTTC; cdr3_aa: CASRRTSVPYEQYF
clone_size: .; d_call: .; j_call: TRBJ2-3; v_call: TRBV27; cdr3_nt: TGTGCCAGCATCCCAATCGCGGGCCTTAGCACAGATACGCAGTATTTT; cdr3_aa: CASIPIAGLSTDTQYF
clone_size: many; d_call: .; j_call: TRBJ2-1; v_call: TRBV12-3/TRBV12-4; cdr3_nt: TGTGCCAGCAGTCAGGGTCGGAGGGAGTTCTTC; cdr3_aa: CASSQGRREFF
clone_size: .; d_call: TRBD2; j_call: TRBJ2-7; v_call: TRBV6-2/TRBV6-3; cdr3_nt: TGTGCCAGCAGTTACCCCCTCAGCGGGACCTTTGTGGAGCAGTACTTC; cdr3_aa: CASSYPLSGTFVEQYF
clone_size: .; d_call: TRBD1; j_call: TRBJ2-3; v_call: TRBV30; cdr3_nt: TGTGCCTGGAGTGTACGGGGACAGAAGCAGTATTTT; cdr3_aa: CAWSVRGQKQYF
clone_size: .; d_call: .; j_call: TRBJ2-5; v_call: TRBV2; cdr3_nt: TGTGCCAGCAGTGAGGTTTCTGTTCAGTACTTC; cdr3_aa: CASSEVSVQYF
clone_size: .; d_call: .; j_call: TRBJ2-4; v_call: TRBV28; cdr3_nt: TGTGCCACCCTCAAAGGAGGTAAAAACATTCAGTACTTC; cdr3_aa: CATLKGGKNIQYF
clone_size: many; d_call: .; j_call: TRBJ2-3; v_call: TRBV3-1; cdr3_nt: TGTGCCAGCAGCCAAGATGGAGGGGAGGTGGGCCCAGATACGCAGTATTTT; cdr3_aa: CASSQDGGEVGPDTQYF
clone_size: many; d_call: TRBD1; j_call: TRBJ2-7; v_call: TRBV13; cdr3_nt: TGTGCCAGCAGCTTAGTTTATGAAGGGACAGGGACCTACGAGCAGTACTTC; cdr3_aa: CASSLVYEGTGTYEQYF
clone_size: .; d_call: .; j_call: TRBJ2-1; v_call: TRBV6-2/TRBV6-3; cdr3_nt: TGTGCCAGCAGTTACGGTGCGGGACCCAGGGGCAATGAGCAGTTCTTC; cdr3_aa: CASSYGAGPRGNEQFF
clone_size: few; d_call: .; j_call: TRBJ1-1; v_call: TRBV6-1; cdr3_nt: TGTGCCAGCAGTTGGACAGAACAGAACACTGAAGCTTTCTTT; cdr3_aa: CASSWTEQNTEAFF
clone_size: .; d_call: .; j_call: TRBJ1-2; v_call: TRBV10-3; cdr3_nt: TGTGCCATCAGTGAGTCCGGTAGACAGAATTATGGCTACACCTTC; cdr3_aa: CAISESGRQNYGYTF
clone_size: few; d_call: TRBD1; j_call: TRBJ1-6; v_call: TRBV6-1; cdr3_nt: TGTGCCAGCAGAATGGACAGGGACTCACCCCTCCACTTT; cdr3_aa: CASRMDRDSPLHF
clone_size: many; d_call: .; j_call: TRBJ2-1; v_call: TRBV3-1; cdr3_nt: TGTGCCAGCAGCCGAGTCGAAGGTAGAGACAATGAGCAGTTCTTC; cdr3_aa: CASSRVEGRDNEQFF
clone_size: many; d_call: .; j_call: TRBJ1-5; v_call: TRBV11-2; cdr3_nt: TGTGCCAGCAGCTCCGACACGAGGCAGCCCCAGCATTTT; cdr3_aa: CASSSDTRQPQHF
clone_size: few; d_call: .; j_call: TRBJ2-4; v_call: TRBV20-1; cdr3_nt: TGCAGTGCTAGACGCAGAACAGCCTTAGCCAAAAACATTCAGTACTTC; cdr3_aa: CSARRRTALAKNIQYF
clone_size: .; d_call: .; j_call: TRBJ2-1; v_call: TRBV2; cdr3_nt: TGTGCCAGCAGTGAAGCGCTCGGGGCAGCCTGGGGTGAGCAGTTCTTC; cdr3_aa: CASSEALGAAWGEQFF